Sequencing of this T cell receptor (beta chain) was carried out in a study of T cells after posttransplantation cyclophosphamide. The study's findings and limits: Recipient CMV seropositivity and CMV reactivation strongly tracked TRB clonality.

This clone was observed at least ten times. As yet, its antigen is unknown. On the day of bone marrow donation, the related graft donor provided peripheral blood. V was trimmed by 8 bases and J by 6 bases, leaving 19 bases between them. The CDR3 runs 15 residues. Per the germline V gene, CDR1 is MNHNS and CDR2 is SASEGT. TCRdb's copy holds only in-frame clones and misses some; the assay was immunoSEQ multiplex PCR. Found here are tens of thousands of clones, no singletons; the ten largest cover around 7%. The rearrangement joins TRBV6-1 to TRBJ2-2; possibly TRBD1 for D (6 bases). The source of this sequence is a woman aged 60-75 years in good health, CMV-negative, and a related stem cell transplant donor. What was sequenced was PBMCs. The CDR3 coding sequence is TGTGCCAGCCTCGTCCTTACAGGGTTTTCCGGGGAGCTGTTTTTT. It translates to CASLVLTGFSGELFF.